This T cell receptor (beta chain) was retrieved from a study of OX40 agonist ivuxolimab in advanced cancers. Looking at the study overall: Patients were dosed intravenously with ivuxolimab at 0.01 to 10 mg/kg every 2 weeks. Overall study findings and caveats: Partial responders treated at 0.1-3.0 mg/kg exhibited clonal expansion among the lowest measured. Clones of CD4+ and CD8+ blood T cells grew by week 6 at doses of 0.1 to 3.0 mg/kg.

Profiling relied on immunoSEQ multiplex PCR, and the TCRdb table lists in-frame clones only, not all of them. The sample holds under 70,000 clones, around 85% seen once. Trimming left V 3 bases short and J 3 bases short, with 10 bases between. The CDR3 extends over 14 amino acids. Germline lookup yields CDR1 MDHEN and CDR2 SYDVKM. Patients were excluded for autoimmune disease history or systemic immunosuppression. Notes on this clone: Antigen: not known.

The V gene is TRBV28, the J gene TRBJ2-3, with unresolved D. The TCR sequence derives from an adult with an advanced solid tumor such as melanoma, head and neck, liver or kidney cancer. The starting material was CD4+ or CD8+ T cells sorted from blood, obtained in a trial of the OX40 agonist ivuxolimab. The CDR3 is CASSFGFATDTQYF. CDR3 DNA sequence: TGTGCCAGCAGTTTCGGGTTTGCGACAGATACGCAGTATTTT.